This T cell receptor beta chain was sequenced during a study of blood T cell repertoires in COVID-19. On the study more broadly: Donors in the United States, Italy and Spain gave samples during acute or convalescent COVID-19.

The CDR3 is 15 amino acids. J lost 2 bases, V lost 6 bases, and 6 bases had no gene match. CDR1 is MDHEN and CDR2 is SYDVKM in the germline V gene. Produced via immunoSEQ multiplex PCR; TCRdb's table is partial and in-frame only. The sample records around 280,000 clones, around four fifths being singletons. The genes are TRBV28 and TRBJ2-3; the match to TRBD1 covers 9 bases. Sequencing was carried out using peripheral blood. This TCR came from a woman between 45 and 65 years old with active or convalescent COVID-19. The CDR3 sequence: CASSPTGGTTDTQYF. DNA for the CDR3: TGTGCCAGCAGCCCTACAGGGGGCACCACAGATACGCAGTATTTT.